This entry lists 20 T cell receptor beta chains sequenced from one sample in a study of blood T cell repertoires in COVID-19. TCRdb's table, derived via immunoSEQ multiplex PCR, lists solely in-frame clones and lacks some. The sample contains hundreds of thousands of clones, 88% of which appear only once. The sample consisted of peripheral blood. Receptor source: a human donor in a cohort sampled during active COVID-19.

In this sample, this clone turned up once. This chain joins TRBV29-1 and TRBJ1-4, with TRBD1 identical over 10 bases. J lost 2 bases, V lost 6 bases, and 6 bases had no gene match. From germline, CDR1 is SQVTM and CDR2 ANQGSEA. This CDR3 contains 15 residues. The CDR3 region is CSVAGQGMTNEKLFF. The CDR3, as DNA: TGCAGCGTCGCGGGACAGGGGATGACTAATGAAAAACTGTTTTTT.

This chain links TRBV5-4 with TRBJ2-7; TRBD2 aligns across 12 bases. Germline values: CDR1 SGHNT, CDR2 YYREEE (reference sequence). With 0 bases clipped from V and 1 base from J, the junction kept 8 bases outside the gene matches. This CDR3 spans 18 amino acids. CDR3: CASSLGLAGGPKSYEQYF. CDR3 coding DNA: TGTGCCAGCAGCTTGGGCCTAGCGGGGGGGCCTAAGTCCTACGAGCAGTACTTC.

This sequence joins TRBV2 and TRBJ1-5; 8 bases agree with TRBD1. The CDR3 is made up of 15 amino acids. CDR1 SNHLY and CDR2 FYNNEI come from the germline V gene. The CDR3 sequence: CASRTGRNSNQPQHF. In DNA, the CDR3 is TGTGCTAGTAGGACAGGGAGGAATAGCAATCAGCCCCAGCATTTT. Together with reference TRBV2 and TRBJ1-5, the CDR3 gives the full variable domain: EPEVTQTPSHQVTQMGQEVILRCVPISNHLYFYWYRQILGQKVEFLVSFYNNEISEKSEIFDDQFSVERPDGSNFTLKIRSTKLEDSAMYFCASRTGRNSNQPQHFGDGTRLSIL.

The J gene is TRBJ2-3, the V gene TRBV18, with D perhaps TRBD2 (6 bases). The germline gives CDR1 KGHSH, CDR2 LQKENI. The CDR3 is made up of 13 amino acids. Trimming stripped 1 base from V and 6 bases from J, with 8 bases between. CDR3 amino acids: CASSPRGTDTQYF. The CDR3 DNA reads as TGTGCCAGCTCACCACGGGGGACTGATACGCAGTATTTT.

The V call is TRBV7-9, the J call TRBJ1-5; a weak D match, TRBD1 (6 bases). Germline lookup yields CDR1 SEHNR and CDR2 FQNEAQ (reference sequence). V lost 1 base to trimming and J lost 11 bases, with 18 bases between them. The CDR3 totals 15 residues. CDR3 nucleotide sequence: TGTGCCAGCAGCTTAGAACAGGGCCGCGGGGGGACCCAGCATTTT. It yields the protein CASSLEQGRGGTQHF.

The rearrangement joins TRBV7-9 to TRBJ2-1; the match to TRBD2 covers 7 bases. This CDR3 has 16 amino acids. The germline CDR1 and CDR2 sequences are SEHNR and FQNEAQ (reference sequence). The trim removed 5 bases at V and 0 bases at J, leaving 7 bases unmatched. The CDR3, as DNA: TGTGCCAGCAGCACGCGACTAGCCAGCTCCTACAATGAGCAGTTCTTC. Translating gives CASSTRLASSYNEQFF.

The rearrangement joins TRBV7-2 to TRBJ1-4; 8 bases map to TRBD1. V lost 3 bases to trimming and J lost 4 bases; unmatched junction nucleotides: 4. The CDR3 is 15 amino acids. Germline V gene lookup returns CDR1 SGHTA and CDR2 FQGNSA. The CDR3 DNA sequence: TGTGCCAGCAGCTTCGGAGACAGGGGTAATGAAAAACTGTTTTTT. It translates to CASSFGDRGNEKLFF.

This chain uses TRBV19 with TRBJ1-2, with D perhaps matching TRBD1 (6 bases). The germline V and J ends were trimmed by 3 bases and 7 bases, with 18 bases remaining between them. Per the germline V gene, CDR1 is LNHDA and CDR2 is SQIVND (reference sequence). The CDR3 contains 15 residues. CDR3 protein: CASSIIGGWKVGYTF. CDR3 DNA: TGTGCCAGTAGTATCATAGGGGGATGGAAAGTTGGCTACACCTTC.

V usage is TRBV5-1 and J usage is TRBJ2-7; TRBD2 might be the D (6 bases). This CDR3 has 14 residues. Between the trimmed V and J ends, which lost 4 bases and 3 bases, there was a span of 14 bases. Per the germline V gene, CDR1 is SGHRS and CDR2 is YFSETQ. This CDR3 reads CASSPGPGDYEQYF. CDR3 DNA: TGCGCCAGCAGCCCGGGACCGGGAGACTACGAGCAGTACTTC.

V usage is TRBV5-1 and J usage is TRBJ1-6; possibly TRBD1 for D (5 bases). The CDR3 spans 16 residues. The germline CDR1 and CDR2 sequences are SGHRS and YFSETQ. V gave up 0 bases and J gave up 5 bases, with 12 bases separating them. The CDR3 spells CASSLGQPRNNSPLHF. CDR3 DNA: TGCGCCAGCAGCTTGGGACAGCCCAGGAATAATTCACCCCTCCACTTT.

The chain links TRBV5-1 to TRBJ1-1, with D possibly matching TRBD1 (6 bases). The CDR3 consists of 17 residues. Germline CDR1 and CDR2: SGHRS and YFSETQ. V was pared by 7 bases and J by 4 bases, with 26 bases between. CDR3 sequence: CASGLVYLTGLSTEAFF. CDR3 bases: TGCGCCAGCGGACTCGTATATCTTACAGGGCTAAGCACTGAAGCTTTCTTT.

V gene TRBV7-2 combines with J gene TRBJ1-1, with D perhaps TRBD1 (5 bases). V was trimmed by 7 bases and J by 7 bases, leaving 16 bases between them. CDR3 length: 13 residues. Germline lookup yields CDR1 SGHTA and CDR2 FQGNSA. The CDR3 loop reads CASTIQVPGEAFF. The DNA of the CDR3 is TGTGCCAGCACCATACAGGTACCCGGTGAAGCTTTCTTT.

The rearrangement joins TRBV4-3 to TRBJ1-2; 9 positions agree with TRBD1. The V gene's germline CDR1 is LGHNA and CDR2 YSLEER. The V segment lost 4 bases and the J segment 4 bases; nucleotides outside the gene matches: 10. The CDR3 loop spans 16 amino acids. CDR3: CASSPTPGQGFYGYTF. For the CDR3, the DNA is TGCGCCAGCAGCCCAACACCGGGACAGGGCTTCTATGGCTACACCTTC.

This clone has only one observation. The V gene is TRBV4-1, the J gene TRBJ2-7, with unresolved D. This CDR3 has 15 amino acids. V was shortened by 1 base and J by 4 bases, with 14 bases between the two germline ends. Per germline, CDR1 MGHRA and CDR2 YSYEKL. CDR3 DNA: TGCGCCAGCAGCCAAGTTCCTCGCGCTTCGTACGAGCAGTACTTC. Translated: CASSQVPRASYEQYF.

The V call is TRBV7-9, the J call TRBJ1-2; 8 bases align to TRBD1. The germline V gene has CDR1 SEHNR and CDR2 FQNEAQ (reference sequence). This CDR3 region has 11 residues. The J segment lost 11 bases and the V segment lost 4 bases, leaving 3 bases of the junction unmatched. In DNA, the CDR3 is TGTGCCAGCAGCTCGACAGGGGATTACACCTTC. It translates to CASSSTGDYTF.

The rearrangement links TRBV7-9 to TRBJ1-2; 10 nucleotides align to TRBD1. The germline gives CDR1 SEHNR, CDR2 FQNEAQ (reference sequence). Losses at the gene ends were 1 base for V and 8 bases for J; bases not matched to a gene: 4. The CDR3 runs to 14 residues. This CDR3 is CASSLVGQGEGYTF. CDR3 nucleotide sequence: TGTGCCAGCAGCTTAGTTGGACAGGGGGAAGGCTACACCTTC.

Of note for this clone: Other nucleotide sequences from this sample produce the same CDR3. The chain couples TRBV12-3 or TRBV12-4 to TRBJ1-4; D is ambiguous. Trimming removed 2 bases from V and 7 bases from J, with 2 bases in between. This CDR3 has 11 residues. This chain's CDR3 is CASSLREKLFF. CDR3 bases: TGTGCCAGCAGTTTACGTGAAAAACTGTTTTTT.

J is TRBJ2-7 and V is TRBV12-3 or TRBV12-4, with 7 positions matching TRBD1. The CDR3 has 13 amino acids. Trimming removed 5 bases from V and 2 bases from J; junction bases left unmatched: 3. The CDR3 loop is CASSVGQPYEQYF. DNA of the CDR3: TGTGCCAGCAGTGTGGGACAGCCCTACGAGCAGTACTTC.

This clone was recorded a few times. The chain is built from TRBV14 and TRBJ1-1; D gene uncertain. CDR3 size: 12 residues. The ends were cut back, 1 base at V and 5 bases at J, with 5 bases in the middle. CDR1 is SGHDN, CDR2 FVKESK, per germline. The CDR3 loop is CASSQVNTEAFF. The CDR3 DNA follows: TGTGCCAGCAGCCAAGTTAATACTGAAGCTTTCTTT.

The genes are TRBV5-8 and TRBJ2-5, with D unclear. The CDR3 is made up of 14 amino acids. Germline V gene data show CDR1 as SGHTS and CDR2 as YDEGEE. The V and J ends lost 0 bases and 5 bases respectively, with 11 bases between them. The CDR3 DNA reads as TGTGCCAGCAGCTTGGGAACAGTCCCGGAGACCCAGTACTTC. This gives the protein CASSLGTVPETQYF.